A single sample gave rise to the 20 T cell receptor beta chains below, sequenced in a study of T cells in Graves' hyperthyroidism and ophthalmopathy. Amplified TCR beta CDR3 regions came from RNA transcripts. Using the HTBI primer set, a first-round RT-PCR was run on the TCR CDR3. TCRdb itself ran the multiplex PCR reads through MiXCR, one entry per CDR3 protein. The sample contains about 520,000 distinct CDR3 sequences, 24% of which appear only once. The sequencing sample was made of blood. Receptors originate from a woman aged 30 to 39 with Graves' ophthalmopathy.

This clonotype was observed a few times. The chain has TRBV5-1 and TRBJ1-2; a weak D match, TRBD1 (6 bases). This CDR3 has 16 residues. CDR1 and CDR2 from the germline V gene are SGHRS and YFSETQ. Trimming removed 0 bases from V and 5 bases from J, with 17 bases in between. This chain's CDR3 is CASSLAPGAGWYGYTF. In DNA form, the CDR3 reads TGCGCCAGCAGCTTGGCCCCAGGGGCAGGTTGGTATGGCTACACCTTC.

This clonotype was observed a handful of times. The chain joins TRBV28 to TRBJ2-7; TRBD2 matches 10 bases. The CDR3 runs to 15 residues. Germline assignment: CDR1 MDHEN and CDR2 SYDVKM. J was trimmed by 3 bases and V by 3 bases; bases with no gene match: 5. The CDR3 reads CASSFRLAGVYEQYF. The CDR3 nucleotides read TGTGCCAGCAGTTTTCGCCTAGCGGGAGTCTACGAGCAGTACTTC.

The J gene is TRBJ1-2, the V gene TRBV6-1; D ambiguous. V was trimmed by 6 bases and J by 4 bases, leaving 15 bases between them. This CDR3 contains 14 residues. Germline CDR1 reads MNHNS; CDR2 reads SASEGT. This CDR3 reads CASSDLGQSYGYTF. The CDR3, as DNA: TGTGCCAGCAGCGATCTCGGGCAAAGCTATGGCTACACCTTC.

Many counts were recorded for this clonotype. The chain couples TRBV6-5 to TRBJ1-5, with D unclear. Trimming took off 4 bases at V and 3 bases at J, with 16 bases between the two ends. CDR3 length: 16 amino acids. Germline CDR1 MNHEY, CDR2 SVGAGI. CDR3 residues: CASSSLDNSANQPQHF. The DNA for the CDR3 is TGTGCCAGCAGTTCCCTAGACAATTCCGCCAATCAGCCCCAGCATTTT.

On this clonotype itself: A read error may produce the germline difference seen at one junction end. The CDR3 DNA sequence: TGTGCCAGCAGTGACACAGCGAAGTACGAGCAGTGCTTC. This codes for CASSDTAKYEQCF. This rearrangement joins TRBV6-1 to TRBJ2-7, with D unresolved. Germline CDR1 and CDR2: MNHNS and SASEGT. This CDR3 is 13 amino acids long.

This clonotype was seen a few times. The chain is built from TRBV10-1 and TRBJ2-1; 9 bases agree with TRBD2. CDR3 length: 17 residues. Germline V CDR1 and CDR2: WNHNN, SYGVQD (reference sequence). The V segment lost 0 bases and the J segment 8 bases; nucleotides outside the gene matches: 11. The CDR3 loop is CASSESRRSSGVDEQFF. The CDR3 nucleotides are TGCGCCAGCAGTGAGTCTCGTAGGTCTAGCGGGGTGGATGAGCAGTTCTTC.

This clonotype was found a few times. The chain carries TRBV12-3 or TRBV12-4 and TRBJ2-7; TRBD1 matches at 8 bases. This CDR3 spans 16 amino acids. V gave up 6 bases and J gave up 2 bases; unmatched junction bases: 12. CDR3 in DNA: TGTGCCAGCAGCTCTAGTGACAGGGGTAACACCTACGAGCAGTACTTC. This translates into CASSSSDRGNTYEQYF.

In this sample, this clonotype turned up many times. The chain couples TRBV12-3 or TRBV12-4 to TRBJ1-1; no clear D. There are 14 residues in the CDR3. V was trimmed by 6 bases and J by 0 bases, leaving 11 bases between them. CDR3 in amino acids: CASSFIPVNTEAFF. The CDR3 DNA sequence: TGTGCCAGCAGCTTTATTCCGGTGAACACTGAAGCTTTCTTT.

At least ten counts were recorded for this clonotype. V is TRBV20-1 and J is TRBJ2-7; weak D call: TRBD1 (6 bases). The germline CDR1 and CDR2 sequences are DFQATT and SNEGSKA (reference sequence). This CDR3 spans 14 amino acids. The germline V and J ends were trimmed by 4 bases and 6 bases, with 19 bases remaining between them. The CDR3 protein is CSATSQGSFSEQYF. CDR3 in DNA: TGCAGTGCTACCTCACAGGGAAGTTTCTCCGAGCAGTACTTC.

J is TRBJ1-1 and V is TRBV7-9; D not certain. The germline V and J ends were trimmed by 0 bases and 5 bases, with 7 bases remaining between them. Germline V CDR1 and CDR2: SEHNR, FQNEAQ (reference sequence). The CDR3 covers 13 residues. In nucleotides, the CDR3 is TGTGCCAGCAGCTTAGCGCTTAAAACTGAAGCTTTCTTT. This codes for CASSLALKTEAFF.

This clonotype appeared many times. Germline and junction disagree at one end, which may indicate a read error. The chain employs TRBV29-1 and TRBJ1-2, with D perhaps TRBD1 (5 bases). The V gene's germline CDR1 is SQVTM and CDR2 ANQGSEA. The CDR3 totals 14 residues. The CDR3 is CNVEGQGRGYGYTF. In DNA form, the CDR3 reads TGCAACGTTGAAGGGCAGGGTAGGGGCTATGGCTACACCTTC.

Details on this clonotype: Possible read error: a much larger clone is one base away. This chain joins TRBV6-2 or TRBV6-3 and TRBJ2-2; maybe TRBD2 (5 bases). The CDR3 has 14 amino acids. Germline V gene lookup returns CDR1 MNHEY and CDR2 SVGEGT. CDR3 residues: CASSYEAATGELCF. CDR3 coding DNA: TGTGCCAGCAGTTACGAAGCTGCCACCGGGGAGCTGTGTTTT.

This clonotype has at least ten counts. The rearrangement links TRBV19 to TRBJ1-2; D is perhaps TRBD1 (5 bases). V was cut by 5 bases and J by 4 bases, with 14 bases left in between. This CDR3 is built from 14 residues. Germline V gene lookup returns CDR1 LNHDA and CDR2 SQIVND (reference sequence). CDR3 region: CASSPQGIIYGYTF. The CDR3 bases are TGTGCCAGTAGTCCCCAGGGAATTATCTATGGCTACACCTTC.

On this clonotype: With a much larger clone just one base away, this may be a read error. CDR3 residues: CASSPRASGIYGYTF. CDR3 nucleotides: TGTGCCAGCAGTCCCCGGGCTTCAGGGATCTATGGCTACACCTTC. This chain connects TRBV6-1 to TRBJ1-2, with D possibly being TRBD1 (5 bases). Germline loops: CDR1 MNHNS, CDR2 SASEGT. The ends were cut back, 5 bases at V and 4 bases at J, with 17 bases in the middle. This CDR3 comprises 15 residues.

The rearrangement links TRBV6-2 or TRBV6-3 to TRBJ1-1; possibly TRBD1 for D (5 bases). V lost 6 bases, J lost 5 bases, and 22 bases lay in between. Per the germline V gene, CDR1 is MNHEY and CDR2 is SVGEGT. The CDR3 runs to 16 residues. The CDR3 reads CASRHSSAGSRTEAFF. CDR3 bases: TGTGCCAGCAGGCATTCCTCGGCAGGGAGTAGGACTGAAGCTTTCTTT.

Ten or more counts support this clonotype. The CDR3 here is CASSHGWANEAFF. The DNA of the CDR3 is TGCGCCAGCAGCCACGGATGGGCAAATGAAGCTTTCTTT. The rearrangement links TRBV4-1 to TRBJ1-1; D is uncertain. With 3 bases removed from V and 7 bases from J, the gap between germline ends came to 12 bases. Germline-derived CDR1 and CDR2 are MGHRA and YSYEKL. The CDR3 has 13 residues.

A single count supports this clonotype. J is TRBJ1-5 and V is TRBV28; possibly TRBD1 for D (5 bases). V lost 5 bases to trimming and J lost 5 bases, with 16 bases between them. Germline CDR1 MDHEN, CDR2 SYDVKM. The CDR3 extends over 15 amino acids. The CDR3, as DNA: TGTGCCAGCAGTAGGCAGGGACCTGCTCATCAGCCCCAGCATTTT. As protein: CASSRQGPAHQPQHF. Using reference TRBV28 and TRBJ1-5 for the parts outside the CDR3, the full variable domain is DVKVTQSSRYLVKRTGEKVFLECVQDMDHENMFWYRQDPGLGLRLIYFSYDVKMKEKGDIPEGYSVSREKKERFSLILESASTNQTSMYLCASSRQGPAHQPQHFGDGTRLSIL.

The rearrangement uses TRBV12-3 or TRBV12-4 and TRBJ2-7, with D possibly being TRBD2 (6 bases). V dropped 3 bases and J dropped 6 bases, with 12 bases sitting between them. This CDR3 is built from 13 residues. The CDR3 reads CASSLTSSLEQYF. Written as DNA, the CDR3 is TGTGCCAGCAGTTTGACTAGTTCCCTCGAGCAGTACTTC.

The sample holds many counts of this clonotype. The chain carries TRBV6-5 and TRBJ2-2; TRBD2 aligns across 14 bases. The CDR3 is 16 residues long. V shed 8 bases and J 0 bases; nucleotides not matched to a gene: 2. Per the germline V gene, CDR1 is MNHEY and CDR2 is SVGAGI. The DNA for the CDR3 is TGTGCCAGCGGACTAGCGGGGGGAACGAACACCGGGGAGCTGTTTTTT. The encoded protein is CASGLAGGTNTGELFF.

The chain uses TRBV28 and TRBJ1-5; the D is unclear. The V end was cut by 2 bases, the J end by 0 bases, with 11 bases between. Germline V gives CDR1 MDHEN, CDR2 SYDVKM. The CDR3 runs 16 residues. CDR3 protein: CASSLRDTNSNQPQHF. CDR3 nucleotide sequence: TGTGCCAGCAGTTTACGAGACACCAATAGCAATCAGCCCCAGCATTTT. Using reference TRBV28 and TRBJ1-5 for the parts outside the CDR3, the full variable domain is DVKVTQSSRYLVKRTGEKVFLECVQDMDHENMFWYRQDPGLGLRLIYFSYDVKMKEKGDIPEGYSVSREKKERFSLILESASTNQTSMYLCASSLRDTNSNQPQHFGDGTRLSIL.